This passage covers 8 T cell receptor beta chains from one sample sequenced in a study of shared clonotypes between healthy human individuals. TCRdb keeps only in-frame clones here, not all; method: immunoSEQ multiplex PCR. The data contain over a million clones, roughly 96% of them singletons. Sequences were obtained from naive CD4+ T cells sorted from blood. As for subset: CD45RA+ positively selected. The receptors were sampled from a man aged 30-40 years in good health.

The CDR3 reads CASSVGSGISDTQYF. The CDR3 region has the DNA TGTGCCAGCAGCGTAGGTAGTGGGATATCAGATACGCAGTATTTT. This chain uses TRBV9 with TRBJ2-3; D is unclear. CDR3 length: 15 amino acids. From germline, CDR1 is SGDLS and CDR2 YYNGEE. Trimming cost V 0 bases and J 4 bases, with 12 bases left between them.

The CDR3 here is CASSPEEGNSYEQYF. The CDR3 coding sequence is TGTGCCAGCTCACCGGAGGAGGGGAACAGTTACGAGCAGTACTTC. The rearrangement links TRBV18 to TRBJ2-7; a possible D gene is TRBD2 (6 bases). Between the trimmed V and J ends, which lost 3 bases and 4 bases, there was a span of 16 bases. CDR3 length: 15 residues. CDR1 is KGHSH, CDR2 LQKENI, per germline.

This chain joins TRBV5-4 and TRBJ2-3; TRBD1 matches at 10 bases. The V gene end was trimmed by 3 bases and the J gene end by 7 bases; junction bases not matched to a gene: 5. Germline V gene sequence: CDR1 SGHNT, CDR2 YYREEE (reference sequence). The CDR3 is made up of 14 amino acids. The CDR3 coding sequence is TGTGCCAGCAGCTCGGGACAGGGGAAGAATACGCAGTATTTT. This gives the protein CASSSGQGKNTQYF. The full variable domain, with the rest looked up from reference TRBV5-4 and TRBJ2-3, is ETGVTQSPTHLIKTRGQQVTLRCSSQSGHNTVSWYQQALGQGPQFIFQYYREEENGRGNFPPRFSGLQFPNYSSELNVNALELDDSALYLCASSSGQGKNTQYFGPGTRLTVL.

The chain is built from TRBV4-2 and TRBJ2-1, with TRBD2 matching 14 bases. The CDR3 covers 17 residues. Germline V lookup: CDR1 LGHNA, CDR2 YNFKEQ. With 0 bases clipped from V and 9 bases from J, the junction kept 7 bases outside the gene matches. CDR3 in amino acids: CASSQDTTSGRASEQFF. In DNA form, the CDR3 reads TGTGCCAGCAGCCAAGATACGACTAGCGGGAGGGCCAGTGAGCAGTTCTTC.

The chain uses TRBV5-1 and TRBJ2-1; 9 bases are shared with TRBD2. The CDR3 spans 14 residues. J was trimmed by 8 bases and V by 0 bases; bases with no gene match: 3. CDR1 is SGHRS and CDR2 is YFSETQ in the germline V gene. CDR3 sequence (DNA): TGCGCCAGCAGCTTGGAGACTAGCGGCGATGAGCAGTTCTTC. It specifies CASSLETSGDEQFF.

This chain links TRBV28 with TRBJ2-5; 9 bases line up with TRBD2. The CDR3 runs to 16 residues. Germline V gives CDR1 MDHEN, CDR2 SYDVKM. The trim removed 6 bases at V and 4 bases at J, leaving 12 bases unmatched. The CDR3 loop is CASSPLPGLALETQYF. In nucleotides, the CDR3 is TGTGCCAGCAGCCCATTACCCGGACTAGCGCTAGAGACCCAGTACTTC. The full variable domain, completed using reference TRBV28 and TRBJ2-5, is DVKVTQSSRYLVKRTGEKVFLECVQDMDHENMFWYRQDPGLGLRLIYFSYDVKMKEKGDIPEGYSVSREKKERFSLILESASTNQTSMYLCASSPLPGLALETQYFGPGTRLLVL.

The chain links TRBV30 to TRBJ1-5; 7 bases map to TRBD1. This CDR3 region has 19 residues. V shed 1 base and J 0 bases; nucleotides not matched to a gene: 15. Germline loops: CDR1 GTSNPN, CDR2 SVGIG (reference sequence). The CDR3: CAWSGGRGLAPYSNQPQHF. In DNA, the CDR3 is TGTGCCTGGAGTGGCGGCAGGGGGTTGGCTCCGTATAGCAATCAGCCCCAGCATTTT. Filled out from reference TRBV30 and TRBJ1-5, the complete variable domain reads SQTIHQWPATLVQPVGSPLSLECTVEGTSNPNLYWYRQAAGRGLQLLFYSVGIGQISSEVPQNLSASRPQDRQFILSSKKLLLSDSGFYLCAWSGGRGLAPYSNQPQHFGDGTRLSIL.

This chain links TRBV11-2 with TRBJ1-4; a weak D match, TRBD1 (6 bases). Germline CDR1 and CDR2: SGHAT and FQNNGV. The length of the CDR3 is 15 residues. V lost 6 bases to trimming and J lost 4 bases, with 15 bases between them. CDR3 in amino acids: CASSRTGGINEKLFF. In nucleotides, the CDR3 is TGTGCCAGCAGTCGTACGGGGGGCATTAATGAAAAACTGTTTTTT.